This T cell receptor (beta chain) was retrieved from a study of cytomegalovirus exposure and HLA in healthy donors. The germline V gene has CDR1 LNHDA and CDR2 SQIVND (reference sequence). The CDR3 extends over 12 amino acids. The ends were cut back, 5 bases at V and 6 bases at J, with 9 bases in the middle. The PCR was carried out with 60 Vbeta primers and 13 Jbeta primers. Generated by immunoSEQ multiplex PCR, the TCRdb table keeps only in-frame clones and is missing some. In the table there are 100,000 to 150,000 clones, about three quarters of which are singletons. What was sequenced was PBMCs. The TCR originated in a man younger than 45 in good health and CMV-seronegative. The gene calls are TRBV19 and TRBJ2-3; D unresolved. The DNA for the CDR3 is TGTGCCAGTAGTTCCTCTTCGGATACGCAGTATTTT. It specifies CASSSSSDTQYF.